This TCR beta chain comes out of a study of T cells in narcolepsy. Sequencing was performed with immunoSEQ multiplex PCR; in TCRdb, only in-frame clones are kept and a portion is missing. The sample carries about 31,000 clones, around four fifths recorded once. Germline CDR1 and CDR2: SGHVS and FQNEAQ. CDR3 size: 14 residues. V was clipped by 6 bases and J by 0 bases, with 6 bases between them. Sample: CD45RA- memory CD4+ T cells from PBMCs. The J gene is TRBJ2-6, the V gene TRBV7-8; D call uncertain. The TCR originated in a human donor with narcolepsy. The DNA of the CDR3 is TGTGCCAGCAGTCGGAACTCTGGGGCCAACGTCCTGACTTTC. Translated, it gives CASSRNSGANVLTF.